This T cell receptor beta chain was sequenced for a study of blood T cell repertoires in COVID-19. Study summary: Samples came from the United States, Italy and Spain, spanning acute and convalescent COVID-19. T cells, B-cell-depleted T cells, or PBMCs provided the cDNA or gDNA that served as material.

Patients of the Seattle cohort, enrolled during active infection, were followed longitudinally. The length of the CDR3 is 14 residues. Germline lookup yields CDR1 SQVTM and CDR2 ANQGSEA. V was pared by 7 bases and J by 4 bases, with 19 bases between. In the original workflow: Amplified reference gene primers provided the basis for estimating nucleated cell counts. TCRdb's copy holds only in-frame clones and misses some; the assay was immunoSEQ multiplex PCR. D and trimming were read from the DNA, whereas the V and J calls and clone size are those reported in that table. The table lists hundreds of thousands of clones, 75% to 90% of them singletons, with just over 7% in the top ten.

Sequences were obtained from peripheral blood. The receptor was isolated from an older woman with COVID-19, enrolled during active disease. V gene TRBV29-1 combines with J gene TRBJ1-1; possible D gene TRBD1, 5 bases. The CDR3 reads CSAYGGAGTTEAFF. The CDR3 DNA is TGCAGCGCCTATGGAGGGGCCGGGACCACTGAAGCTTTCTTT.